This is a list of T cell receptor beta chains from one sample in a study of shared clonotypes between healthy human individuals. Assay used: immunoSEQ multiplex PCR; TCRdb lists only in-frame clones, some missing. Among roughly 490,000 clones listed, 76% were seen once. The sequencing input was PBMCs. The receptors were sampled from a woman aged 40 to 55 in good health. Some clones in this sample may be carry-over from other donors' samples. The CDR3 runs from the conserved cysteine through the conserved F or W.

>TRBJ2-1|15|TRBV2
CASTLDHSSYNEQFF
>TRBJ2-7|16|TRBV29-1
CSVEEYQGTGAGEQYF
>TRBJ2-2|14|TRBV7-2
CASSLVRSAGELFF
>TRBJ1-5|16|TRBV4-3
CASSQDLYAQGGAQHF
>TRBJ1-5|16|TRBV2
CASSEGQQYSNQPQHF
>TRBJ2-3|14|TRBV5-1
CASSLGLDVDTQYF
>TRBJ2-1|14|TRBV11-3
CASSKLAGGHEQFF
>TRBJ2-1|11|TRBV10-3
CAISEYNEQFF
>TRBJ1-2|15|TRBV4-1
CASSQPQRGDFSYTF
>TRBJ2-3|13|TRBV6-1
CASSELNVDTQYF
>TRBJ1-2|13|TRBV28
CASSLWGNYGYTF
>TRBJ2-7|15|TRBV4-1
CASSQGWDWSYEQYF